This T cell receptor (beta chain) was captured by sequencing in a study of shared clonotypes between healthy human individuals. A CD45RA+ naive subset and a CD45RA-negative memory subset were split from CD4+ cells. The data were produced by immunoSEQ multiplex PCR, yet TCRdb's version contains in-frame clones alone and is incomplete. The table shows under 600,000 clones, with roughly 97% occurring only once. The CDR3 consists of 15 residues. The V gene's germline CDR1 is SGHRS and CDR2 YFSETQ. V lost 4 bases and J 4 bases, leaving 12 bases between the germline ends. The chain couples TRBV5-1 to TRBJ2-6; D is unclear. This sequence originates from a woman in her 30s in good health. What was sequenced was naive CD4+ T cells sorted from blood. Subset of the sample: CD45RA+ positively selected. The CDR3 loop is CASSAPVPGANVLTF. The CDR3, as DNA: TGCGCCAGCAGCGCCCCAGTCCCCGGGGCCAACGTCCTGACTTTC.